This TCR beta chain was captured in a study of blood T cells in healthy people across ages. Study information: About one barcoded beta molecule per two T cells was captured by template switching.

Findings and caveats of the study: Per million T cells, the diversity of TCR beta decreased roughly linearly as age advanced.

Investigators took about 10 milliliters of peripheral blood from every donor. Points on this clonotype: No antigen is known for it.

A second PCR of roughly 7 to 11 cycles used a sample-barcoded 5' primer and a J-beta primer mix. Using its own MiXCR run on the 5' RACE reads, TCRdb lists one record per CDR3 protein. Seen here are about 1.7 million distinct CDR3 sequences, roughly 27% observed once, and the top ten hold about 7.7%. V was shortened by 11 bases and J by 5 bases, with 13 bases between the two germline ends. Germline V gene data show CDR1 as WSHSY and CDR2 as SAAADI. The CDR3 is made up of 12 amino acids. The chain employs TRBV10-2 and TRBJ2-1; D may be TRBD2 (7 bases). The clonotype was recovered from a woman aged 30 to 39 in good health. The specimen was blood. CDR3 sequence (DNA): TGCGCCTATCGGGGGGCCCACAATGAGCAGTTCTTC. Protein product: CAYRGAHNEQFF.